A selection of T cell receptor beta chains follows, all from one sample in a study of blood T cell repertoires in COVID-19. Here immunoSEQ multiplex PCR was the method, and the copy in TCRdb shows in-frame clones only, minus some. The profile covers 300,000 to 350,000 clones, with roughly 85% appearing a single time and approximately 4.6% taken by the ten largest. Sequencing was performed on PBMCs or T cells enriched from blood (not recorded which). All receptors come from a woman in her 40s with acute COVID-19. CDR3s include the opening cysteine and the closing phenylalanine or tryptophan. The order of the fields is clone size, V gene, J gene, D gene, CDR3 protein, CDR3 DNA. D genes are given only for firm matches. Clone size is given for some rows only: seen once, a few or many times, or a class if the clone is expanded.

>.|TRBV3-1/TRBV3-2|TRBJ2-5|TRBD2
CASSQIIGGAKETQYF
TGTGCCAGCAGCCAAATCATCGGGGGGGCCAAAGAGACCCAGTACTTC
>.|TRBV7-9|TRBJ1-1|.
CASSSSAGKAFF
TGTGCCAGCAGCTCCTCAGCGGGGAAAGCTTTCTTT
>once|TRBV18|TRBJ2-7|TRBD1
CASSPTGARYEQYF
TGTGCCAGCTCACCGACAGGGGCCCGCTACGAGCAGTACTTC
>.|TRBV29-1|TRBJ2-1|.
CSVVRDSSYNEQFF
TGCAGCGTTGTAAGGGACTCCTCCTACAATGAGCAGTTCTTC
>.|TRBV5-1|TRBJ2-7|TRBD1
CASRTGSLNEQYF
TGCGCCAGCAGGACAGGGTCGTTGAACGAGCAGTACTTC
>.|TRBV24-1|TRBJ2-1|TRBD2
CAVSGGARDEQFF
TGTGCTGTTAGCGGGGGGGCCCGAGATGAGCAGTTCTTC
>.|TRBV10-3|TRBJ2-2|TRBD2
CAISARTSGHTGELFF
TGTGCCATCAGTGCTCGGACTAGCGGCCACACCGGGGAGCTGTTTTTT
>.|TRBV5-8|TRBJ2-4|TRBD2
CASSGGLARAKNIQYF
TGTGCCAGCAGCGGAGGACTAGCTCGAGCCAAAAACATTCAGTACTTC
>once|TRBV5-1|TRBJ1-1|.
CASLASPDNAEAFF
TGCGCCAGCCTCGCAAGTCCAGATAACGCTGAAGCTTTCTTT
>once|TRBV6-5|TRBJ2-1|TRBD1
CASSRDRGQQFF
TGTGCCAGCAGCCGCGACAGGGGGCAGCAGTTCTTC
>.|TRBV28|TRBJ1-2|.
CAIPGAGADYGYTF
TGTGCCATCCCCGGTGCAGGGGCGGACTATGGCTACACCTTC
>.|TRBV4-2|TRBJ2-2|TRBD1
CASSQGGTGGPNTGELFF
TGTGCCAGCAGCCAAGGAGGGACAGGGGGTCCGAACACCGGGGAGCTGTTTTTT
>.|TRBV28|TRBJ1-1|.
CASSFLFGGMGAFF
TGTGCCAGCAGTTTTCTGTTTGGGGGGATGGGGGCTTTCTTT
>.|TRBV19|TRBJ1-6|.
CASSSGSAYNSPLHF
TGTGCCAGTAGCTCGGGATCAGCCTATAATTCACCCCTCCACTTT
>.|TRBV3-1/TRBV3-2|TRBJ2-3|.
CASSLTKGADTQYF
TGTGCCAGCAGCCTTACAAAGGGGGCAGATACGCAGTATTTT
>once|TRBV3-1/TRBV3-2|TRBJ1-6|.
CARRRTDRNSPLHF
TGTGCCAGGCGCCGGACAGACCGAAATTCACCCCTCCACTTT
>few|TRBV5-4|TRBJ2-5|TRBD1
CASSFQGEAVGETQYF
TGTGCCAGCAGCTTTCAGGGGGAAGCGGTTGGAGAGACCCAGTACTTC
>.|TRBV28|TRBJ1-2|.
CASSFINYGYTF
TGTGCCAGCAGTTTTATCAACTATGGCTACACCTTC
>.|TRBV5-1|TRBJ1-4|TRBD1
CASSGTDNFNEKLFF
TGCGCCAGCAGCGGGACAGATAATTTTAATGAAAAACTGTTTTTT
>.|TRBV5-6|TRBJ2-1|TRBD1
CASSDGTGPYNEQFF
TGTGCCAGCAGCGACGGGACAGGGCCATACAATGAGCAGTTCTTC
>.|TRBV5-5|TRBJ1-6|.
CASSFMTAYNSPLHF
TGTGCCAGCAGCTTTATGACAGCCTATAATTCACCCCTCCACTTT
>.|TRBV5-4|TRBJ1-2|.
CASSFGRGLYGYTF
TGTGCCAGCAGCTTCGGCCGGGGACTATATGGCTACACCTTC
>.|TRBV29-1|TRBJ2-1|.
CSGQGPYNEQFF
TGCAGCGGCCAGGGTCCCTACAATGAGCAGTTCTTC
>.|TRBV2|TRBJ1-1|.
CASIQDQREAFF
TGTGCCAGCATTCAGGATCAAAGGGAAGCTTTCTTT
>.|TRBV7-3|TRBJ1-5|.
CASSILLWGGSNQPQHF
TGTGCCAGCAGCATCCTTTTGTGGGGGGGCAGCAATCAGCCCCAGCATTTT
>.|TRBV7-2|TRBJ2-2|.
CASSLAHGSGDLFF
TGTGCCAGCAGCTTAGCGCACGGGTCTGGAGACCTGTTTTTT
>.|TRBV5-8|TRBJ1-3|TRBD1
CASSLDRGPRNTIYF
TGTGCCAGCAGCCTGGACAGGGGGCCGAGAAACACCATATATTTT
>.|TRBV5-1|TRBJ1-2|TRBD1
CASSLTSDRVYGYTF
TGCGCCAGCAGCTTGACGTCAGACAGGGTCTATGGCTACACCTTC
>.|TRBV27|TRBJ2-6|.
CASSRTPESSGANVLTF
TGTGCCAGCAGTCGTACACCGGAGAGCTCTGGGGCCAACGTCCTGACTTTC
>.|TRBV7-2|TRBJ1-6|.
CASSLRQALNSPLHF
TGTGCCAGCAGCTTAAGACAGGCCCTTAATTCACCCCTCCACTTT
>.|TRBV5-5|TRBJ2-5|.
CASSPGVLGETQYF
TGTGCCAGCAGCCCCGGGGTGCTGGGGGAGACCCAGTACTTC
>.|TRBV10-3|TRBJ2-7|TRBD1
CATGQGSSYEQYF
TGTGCCACAGGACAGGGGAGCTCCTACGAGCAGTACTTC
>.|TRBV5-6|TRBJ2-1|TRBD2
CASGGTSGYNEQFF
TGTGCCAGCGGAGGGACTAGCGGCTACAATGAGCAGTTCTTC
>.|TRBV28|TRBJ2-7|.
CASSFGLFGSSYEQYF
TGTGCCAGCAGTTTTGGTCTCTTTGGGAGCTCCTACGAGCAGTACTTC
>.|TRBV5-1|TRBJ2-5|TRBD2
CASSSGGGAGETQYF
TGCGCCAGCAGCTCAGGCGGGGGGGCCGGAGAGACCCAGTACTTC
>.|TRBV6-2/TRBV6-3|TRBJ1-5|.
CASSYQGDQPQHF
TGTGCCAGCAGTTACCAAGGAGATCAGCCCCAGCATTTT
>.|TRBV5-1|TRBJ2-3|TRBD2
CASSPGLAGGLRDTQYF
TGCGCCAGCAGCCCCGGACTAGCGGGAGGATTAAGAGATACGCAGTATTTT
>.|TRBV7-3|TRBJ2-7|TRBD2
CASSQDGLAGDEQYF
TGTGCCAGCAGCCAGGACGGACTAGCAGGCGACGAGCAGTACTTC
>.|TRBV28|TRBJ1-2|TRBD1
CASSLGGTGALNYGYTF
TGTGCCAGCAGTTTAGGGGGGACAGGGGCCCTTAACTATGGCTACACCTTC
>.|TRBV5-4|TRBJ1-1|TRBD1
CASSTHRGGYTEAFF
TGTGCCAGCAGCACCCACAGGGGTGGGTACACTGAAGCTTTCTTT
>.|TRBV4-3|TRBJ2-3|TRBD2
CASSQGNCFRREGRDTQYF
TGCGCCAGCAGCCAAGGTAATTGTTTTCGGCGGGAGGGCCGAGATACGCAGTATTTT
>once|TRBV10-3|TRBJ1-1|.
CAISESGVQGPSNTEAFF
TGTGCCATCAGTGAGTCGGGAGTACAGGGCCCCTCGAACACTGAAGCTTTCTTT
>.|TRBV6-2/TRBV6-3|TRBJ2-2|TRBD2
CASSYSPGLVTGELFF
TGTGCCAGCAGTTACTCCCCCGGACTAGTAACCGGGGAGCTGTTTTTT
>.|TRBV30|TRBJ2-3|TRBD2
CAWSPIAGGGPDTQYF
TGTGCCTGGAGTCCTATAGCGGGAGGGGGTCCGGATACGCAGTATTTT
>.|TRBV7-9|TRBJ1-1|.
CASSLAWAGRAEAFF
TGTGCCAGCAGCTTAGCATGGGCAGGGAGGGCTGAAGCTTTCTTT
>.|TRBV9|TRBJ1-3|TRBD1
CASSVGSRDSYYSGNTIYF
TGTGCCAGCAGCGTAGGGAGCCGGGACAGCTATTACTCTGGAAACACCATATATTTT
>.|TRBV6-6|TRBJ1-2|TRBD1
CASRRQGLYGYTF
TGTGCCAGCAGGAGACAGGGCCTCTATGGCTACACCTTC
>.|TRBV7-2|TRBJ2-2|.
CASSLAGHLNTGELFF
TGTGCCAGCAGCTTAGCGGGACATCTGAACACCGGGGAGCTGTTTTTT
>.|TRBV28|TRBJ1-2|.
CASSAGSGGYTF
TGTGCCAGCAGTGCTGGGTCGGGTGGCTACACCTTC
>.|TRBV5-1|TRBJ1-1|.
CASSRQENTEAFF
TGCGCCAGCAGCCGACAGGAAAACACTGAAGCTTTCTTT
>.|TRBV18|TRBJ1-6|TRBD1
CASSPGQVGNSPLHF
TGTGCCAGCTCACCTGGACAGGTCGGTAATTCACCCCTCCACTTT